What follows are 7 T cell receptor beta chains derived from one specimen sequenced in a study of cytomegalovirus exposure and HLA in healthy donors. PCR amplification relied on 60 Vbeta primers (plus 13 Jbeta primers). Assay used: immunoSEQ multiplex PCR; TCRdb lists only in-frame clones, some missing. This table holds approximately 170,000 clones, more than 65% found once. Input material: PBMCs. The source of these receptors is a man aged 45-60 years in good health and CMV-seropositive.

The chain's CDR3 is CASSRQEDEQFF. The DNA of the CDR3 is TGCGCCAGCAGCCGCCAGGAAGATGAGCAGTTCTTC. This rearrangement joins TRBV5-1 to TRBJ2-1; D is uncertain. The CDR3 extends over 12 amino acids. CDR1 and CDR2 from the germline V gene are SGHRS and YFSETQ. The germline V and J ends were trimmed by 4 bases and 8 bases, with 10 bases remaining between them. Filled out from reference TRBV5-1 and TRBJ2-1, the complete variable domain reads KAGVTQTPRYLIKTRGQQVTLSCSPISGHRSVSWYQQTPGQGLQFLFEYFSETQRNKGNFPGRFSGRQFSNSRSEMNVSTLELGDSALYLCASSRQEDEQFFGPGTRLTVL.

The chain recombines TRBV5-4 with TRBJ1-1; tentative D call: TRBD1 (6 bases). Trimming removed 3 bases at V and 4 bases at J, with 10 bases between. The CDR3 spans 13 residues. In germline, CDR1 is SGHNT, CDR2 YYREEE (reference sequence). The CDR3 DNA follows: TGTGCCAGCAGCTACAACAGGGTCACTGAAGCTTTCTTT. Its translation is CASSYNRVTEAFF.

The chain is built from TRBV5-1 and TRBJ2-2; TRBD2 matches at 9 bases. CDR1 and CDR2 (germline): SGHRS, YFSETQ. CDR3 length: 16 amino acids. With 4 bases clipped from V and 6 bases from J, the junction kept 10 bases outside the gene matches. CDR3 amino acids: CASSPRVAGDAGELFF. The CDR3 DNA sequence: TGCGCCAGCAGCCCACGGGTAGCGGGGGATGCCGGGGAGCTGTTTTTT.

The V and J genes are TRBV15 and TRBJ2-5; perhaps TRBD1 as D (6 bases). Germline V gene data show CDR1 as LNHNV and CDR2 as YYDKDF (reference sequence). This CDR3 has 14 residues. V lost 5 bases and J lost 2, with 12 bases in between. CDR3 coding DNA: TGTGCCACCAGCTCCCAGGACAGTCAAGAGACCCAGTACTTC. Translating gives CATSSQDSQETQYF.

The chain uses TRBV19 and TRBJ1-1, with D hard to call. Deletions cut 7 bases from V and 9 bases from J, with 12 bases between. CDR3 length: 11 residues. Per the germline V gene, CDR1 is LNHDA and CDR2 is SQIVND (reference sequence). The CDR3 reads CASTRGGKAFF. CDR3 sequence (DNA): TGTGCCAGTACGCGCGGCGGAAAAGCTTTCTTT.

This sequence joins TRBV4-1 and TRBJ1-1; D is undetermined. V was cut by 4 bases and J by 1 base, with 7 bases left in between. Looked up from germline, CDR1 is MGHRA and CDR2 is YSYEKL. The CDR3 length is 13 residues. The CDR3 sequence: CASSPRQNTEAFF. In DNA, the CDR3 is TGCGCCAGCAGCCCGCGACAGAACACTGAAGCTTTCTTT.

This sequence joins TRBV5-5 and TRBJ1-5; 8 bases align to TRBD1. CDR3 size: 15 residues. Germline V gene sequence: CDR1 SGHKS, CDR2 YYEKEE (reference sequence). After removal of 4 bases from V and 1 base from J, the junction contained 4 bases not matched to a gene. The CDR3 sequence is CASSLTGVSNQPQHF. CDR3 DNA sequence: TGTGCCAGCAGCCTGACAGGGGTCAGCAATCAGCCCCAGCATTTT.